The clone carrying this TCR beta chain was recorded at least ten times. The antigen is unknown. This record belongs to a study of metastatic and nonmetastatic thyroid tumors. About the study: For malignant and benign thyroid patients, tumor or nodule tissue and blood were the sources whose repertoires were compared. Study-level results: Within blood and tumor, benign nodules reportedly had significantly lower TCR beta diversity than malignant thyroid tumors did.

The germline gives CDR1 MRHNA, CDR2 SNTAGT. V lost 6 bases, J lost 7 bases, and 9 bases stayed unmatched. The CDR3 extends over 15 amino acids. In the authors' workflow: A distant-metastasis classifier for papillary thyroid cancer was built using CDR3 differences across clinicopathological groups. MiXCR re-clonotyped the PCR reads for TCRdb. The V and J calls were not made by the authors but by TCRdb's processing. The sample comprises fewer than 30,000 clones, around 15% of which are singletons, and about 4.8% rests with the top ten. All patients reached thyroid surgery having received no treatment beforehand.

V gene TRBV6-4 combines with J gene TRBJ1-6; the match to TRBD1 covers 7 bases. Material: blood. The receptor's source is a female donor with papillary thyroid cancer or a benign thyroid nodule (not recorded which). Some clones in this sample may be carry-over from other donors' samples. The CDR3 nucleotides are TGTGCCAGCAGGAGGGACAGCGCTATCAATTCACCCCTCCACTTT. It yields the protein CASRRDSAINSPLHF.